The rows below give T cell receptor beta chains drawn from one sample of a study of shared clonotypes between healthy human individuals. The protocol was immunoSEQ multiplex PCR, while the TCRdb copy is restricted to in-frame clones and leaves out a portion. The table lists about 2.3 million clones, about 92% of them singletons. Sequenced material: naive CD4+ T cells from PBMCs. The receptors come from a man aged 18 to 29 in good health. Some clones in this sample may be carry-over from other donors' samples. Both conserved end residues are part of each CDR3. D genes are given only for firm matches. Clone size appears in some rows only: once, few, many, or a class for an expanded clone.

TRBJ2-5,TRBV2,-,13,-,CASSDLAGETQYF,TGTGCCAGCAGTGATTTGGCGGGAGAGACCCAGTACTTC
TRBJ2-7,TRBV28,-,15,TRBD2,CASGTTGSSSYEQYF,TGTGCCAGCGGGACTACGGGGAGTTCCTCCTACGAGCAGTACTTC
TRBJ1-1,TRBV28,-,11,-,CASSLNREAFF,TGTGCCAGCAGTTTAAACCGTGAAGCTTTCTTT
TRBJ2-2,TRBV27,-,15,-,CASSPLSANTGELFF,TGTGCCAGCAGCCCCCTCTCGGCGAACACCGGGGAGCTGTTTTTT
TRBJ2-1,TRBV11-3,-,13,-,CASSPDGVNEQFF,TGTGCCAGCAGCCCGGATGGGGTCAATGAGCAGTTCTTC
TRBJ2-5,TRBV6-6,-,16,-,CASSSSGQGLGETQYF,-
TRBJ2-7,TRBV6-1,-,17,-,CASSERRMGVIGNEQYF,TGTGCCAGCAGTGAACGGCGAATGGGGGTAATCGGGAACGAGCAGTACTTC
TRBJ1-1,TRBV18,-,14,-,CASSRLTGNTEAFF,TGTGCCAGCTCACGGCTGACAGGGAACACTGAAGCTTTCTTT
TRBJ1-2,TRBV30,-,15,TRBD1,CACPRDRRTNYGYTF,TGTGCCTGCCCCCGGGACAGAAGAACTAACTATGGCTACACCTTC
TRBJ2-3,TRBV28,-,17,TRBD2,CASSLPLGRELTDTQYF,TGTGCCAGCAGTTTACCCCTCGGGCGGGAGTTGACAGATACGCAGTATTTT
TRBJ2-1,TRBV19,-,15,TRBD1,CASSTGTGTYNEQFF,TGTGCCAGTAGTACCGGGACAGGGACCTACAATGAGCAGTTCTTC
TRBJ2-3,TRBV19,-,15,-,CASSIRTVSTDTQYF,TGTGCCAGTAGTATAAGGACAGTTAGCACAGATACGCAGTATTTT
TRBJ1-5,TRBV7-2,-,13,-,CASSREVGQPQHF,TGTGCCAGCAGCCGCGAAGTTGGCCAGCCCCAGCATTTT
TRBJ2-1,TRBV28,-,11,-,CASSLSRLQFF,TGTGCCAGCAGTTTATCGCGCTTGCAGTTCTTC
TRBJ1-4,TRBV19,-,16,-,CASKRGNLATNEKLFF,TGTGCCAGTAAGAGGGGGAATCTTGCAACTAATGAAAAACTGTTTTTT
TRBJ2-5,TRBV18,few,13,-,CASSPPGRETQYF,TGTGCCAGCTCACCACCGGGTCGGGAGACCCAGTACTTC
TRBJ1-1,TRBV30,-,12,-,CAWGEGRAPAFF,TGTGCCTGGGGGGAGGGACGGGCCCCAGCTTTCTTT
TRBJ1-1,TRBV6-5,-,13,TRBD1,CASSQTGGSGAFF,TGTGCCAGCAGTCAAACAGGGGGCAGCGGGGCTTTCTTT
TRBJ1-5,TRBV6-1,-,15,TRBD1,CASTDIRGRRQPQHF,TGTGCCAGCACTGACATCAGGGGGCGACGTCAGCCCCAGCATTTT
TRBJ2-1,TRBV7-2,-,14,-,CASSSLGTFNEQFF,TGTGCCAGCAGCTCACTAGGGACGTTCAATGAGCAGTTCTTC
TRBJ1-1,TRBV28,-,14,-,CASSPWGHLLEAFF,TGTGCCAGCAGTCCGTGGGGACATTTATTAGAAGCTTTCTTT
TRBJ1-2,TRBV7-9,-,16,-,CASSSRGADSNYGYTF,TGTGCCAGCAGCTCCCGGGGGGCGGACTCCAACTATGGCTACACCTTC
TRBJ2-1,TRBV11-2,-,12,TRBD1,CASGTDYNEQFF,TGTGCCAGCGGGACAGACTACAATGAGCAGTTCTTC
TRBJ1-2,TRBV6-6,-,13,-,CASSLDSPYGYTF,TGTGCCAGCAGTCTAGACAGCCCATATGGCTACACCTTC
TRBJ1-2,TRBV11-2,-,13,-,CASSNRTPYGYTF,TGTGCCAGCAGCAACCGGACCCCCTATGGCTACACCTTC
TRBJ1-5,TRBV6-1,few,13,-,CASSELGNQPQHF,TGTGCCAGCAGTGAGCTAGGCAATCAGCCCCAGCATTTT
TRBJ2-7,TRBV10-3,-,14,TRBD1,CAISEGQGIYEQYF,TGTGCCATCAGTGAAGGACAGGGGATCTACGAGCAGTACTTC
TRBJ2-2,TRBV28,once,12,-,CASSPTAGELFF,TGTGCCAGCAGTCCCACGGCCGGGGAGCTGTTTTTT
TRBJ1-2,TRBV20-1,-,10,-,CSAREGGYTF,TGCAGTGCTAGAGAGGGTGGCTACACCTTC